These T cell receptor beta chains were read from a single sample in a study of lymphopenia after photon versus proton radiotherapy. Using immunoSEQ multiplex PCR, the repertoire was profiled, and TCRdb retains in-frame clones only, with some absent. In the table there are approximately 47,000 clones, over 75% of which are singletons. The material sequenced was peripheral blood, taken from a patient treated with photon-based radiotherapy. The receptors were sampled from a man aged 35 to 55 with gastric cancer. CDR3s include the opening cysteine and the closing phenylalanine or tryptophan. The D gene is left open where the match is weak. Clone size is shown for a subset of rows, as once, few, many or a class of expanded clone.

- - TRBJ2-2 TRBV7-9 CASSLVDTGELFF TGTGCCAGCAGCTTAGTTGACACCGGGGAGCTGTTTTTT
- - TRBJ1-6 TRBV7-8 CASSLRDAYNSPLHF TGTGCCAGCAGCCTAAGGGACGCCTATAATTCACCCCTCCACTTT
- - TRBJ1-2 TRBV30 CAWSPQGYGYTF TGTGCCTGGAGTCCGCAGGGCTATGGCTACACCTTC
TRBD2 once TRBJ2-7 TRBV6-5 CASSKTSGGYEQYF TGTGCCAGCAGTAAGACTAGCGGGGGCTACGAGCAGTACTTC
- once TRBJ2-5 TRBV6-1 CASSGMGDVETQYF TGTGCCAGCAGTGGGATGGGGGATGTAGAGACCCAGTACTTC
- - TRBJ2-3 TRBV7-9 CASSAPPSTDTQYF TGTGCCAGCAGCGCCCCCCCCTCGACAGATACGCAGTATTTT
- - TRBJ1-4 TRBV9 CASSLSYTGPPNEKLFF TGTGCCAGCAGCCTCTCTTACACAGGGCCGCCTAATGAAAAACTGTTTTTT
- - TRBJ2-2 TRBV7-3 CASSLTGATGELFF TGTGCCAGCAGCTTAACAGGGGCAACCGGGGAGCTGTTTTTT
- - TRBJ1-6 TRBV2 CASSEDVSYNSPLHF TGTGCCAGCAGTGAAGATGTCTCCTATAATTCACCCCTCCACTTT
- - TRBJ2-5 TRBV5-1 CASSLVAGSVETQYF TGCGCCAGCAGCTTGGTGGCGGGGTCGGTAGAGACCCAGTACTTC
TRBD2 - TRBJ2-3 TRBV11-3 CASSLGTSGTDTQYF TGTGCCAGCAGCTTAGGGACTAGTGGCACAGATACGCAGTATTTT
- - TRBJ1-5 TRBV15 CATSRDDQVRHF TGTGCCACCAGCAGAGATGACCAGGTCAGGCATTTT
- - TRBJ1-6 TRBV25-1 CASTLDIDSPLHF TGTGCCAGCACCTTGGACATCGATTCACCCCTCCACTTT
- - TRBJ1-5 TRBV7-8 CASSLDSNQPQHF TGTGCCAGCAGCTTAGACTCTAACCAGCCCCAGCATTTT
TRBD1 - TRBJ2-7 TRBV5-4 CASSGTGALDEQYF TGTGCCAGCAGCGGGACAGGGGCCCTGGACGAGCAGTACTTC
TRBD1 - TRBJ2-3 TRBV4-2 CASSDPGTGGFGTDTQYF TGTGCCAGCAGCGACCCCGGGACAGGGGGTTTCGGCACAGATACGCAGTATTTT
- - TRBJ1-5 TRBV15 CATSRDQSWQIRNQPQHF TGTGCCACCAGCAGAGATCAGTCGTGGCAGATCCGCAATCAGCCCCAGCATTTT
TRBD1 once TRBJ2-2 TRBV13 CASSSRTGLNTGELFF TGTGCCAGCAGCTCCCGGACAGGGTTAAACACCGGGGAGCTGTTTTTT
TRBD1 - TRBJ2-2 TRBV27 CASSVSGTGNTGELFF TGTGCCAGCAGTGTATCCGGGACAGGGAACACCGGGGAGCTGTTTTTT
- - TRBJ1-3 TRBV19 CASSPTAVSGNTIYF TGTGCCAGTAGTCCGACCGCTGTCTCTGGAAACACCATATATTTT
TRBD1 few TRBJ1-2 TRBV23-1 CASSRTIDRGHYGYTF TGCGCCAGCAGTCGCACGATCGACAGGGGGCACTATGGCTACACCTTC
- - TRBJ2-2 TRBV11-3 CASSPSISGELFF TGTGCCAGCAGCCCTAGCATTAGCGGGGAGCTGTTTTTT
- - TRBJ2-4 TRBV2 CASSEELAKNIQYF TGTGCCAGCAGTGAAGAGCTAGCCAAAAACATTCAGTACTTC
TRBD1 - TRBJ1-5 TRBV2 CASSGDRDVVSNQPQHF TGTGCCAGCAGTGGGGACAGGGACGTAGTAAGCAATCAGCCCCAGCATTTT
TRBD1 - TRBJ1-1 TRBV4-3 CASSQFTQGAEAFF TGCGCCAGCAGCCAATTCACCCAGGGGGCTGAAGCTTTCTTT
TRBD2 - TRBJ2-1 TRBV11-2 CASRPGGDEQFF TGTGCCAGCAGACCTGGGGGGGATGAGCAGTTCTTC
TRBD2 - TRBJ2-1 TRBV19 CASSMGLAGGSDEQFF TGTGCCAGTAGTATGGGACTAGCGGGGGGGTCGGATGAGCAGTTCTTC
- - TRBJ1-2 TRBV4-1 CASSQVPPPGLPKGYTF TGCGCCAGCAGCCAAGTTCCCCCTCCTGGGCTTCCTAAAGGCTACACCTTC